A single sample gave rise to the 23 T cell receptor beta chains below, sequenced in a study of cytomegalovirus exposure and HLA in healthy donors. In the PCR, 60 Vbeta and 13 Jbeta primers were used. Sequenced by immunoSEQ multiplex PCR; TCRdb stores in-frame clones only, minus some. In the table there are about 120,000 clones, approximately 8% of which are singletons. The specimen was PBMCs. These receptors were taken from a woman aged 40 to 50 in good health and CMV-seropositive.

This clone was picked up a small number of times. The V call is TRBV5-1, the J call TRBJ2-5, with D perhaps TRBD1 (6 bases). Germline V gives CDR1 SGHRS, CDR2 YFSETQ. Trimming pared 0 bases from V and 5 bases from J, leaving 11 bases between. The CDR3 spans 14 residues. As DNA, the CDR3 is TGCGCCAGCAGCTTGGGTACAGGGACCGAGACCCAGTACTTC. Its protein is CASSLGTGTETQYF. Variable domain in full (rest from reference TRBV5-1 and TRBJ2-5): KAGVTQTPRYLIKTRGQQVTLSCSPISGHRSVSWYQQTPGQGLQFLFEYFSETQRNKGNFPGRFSGRQFSNSRSEMNVSTLELGDSALYLCASSLGTGTETQYFGPGTRLLVL.

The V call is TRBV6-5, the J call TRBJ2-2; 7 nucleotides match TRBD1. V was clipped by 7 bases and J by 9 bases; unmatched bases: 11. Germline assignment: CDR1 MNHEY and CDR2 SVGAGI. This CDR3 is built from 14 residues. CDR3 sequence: CASNAEGAGWELFF. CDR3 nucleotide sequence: TGTGCCAGCAACGCCGAGGGGGCAGGCTGGGAGCTGTTTTTT.

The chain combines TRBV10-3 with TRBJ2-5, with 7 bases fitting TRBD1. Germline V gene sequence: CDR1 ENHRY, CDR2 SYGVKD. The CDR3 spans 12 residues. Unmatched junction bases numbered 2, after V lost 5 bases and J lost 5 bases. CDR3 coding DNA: TGTGCCATCAGTTCGACAGGGGAGACCCAGTACTTC. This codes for CAISSTGETQYF.

CDR3 sequence (DNA): TGTGCCAGCAGCTTATGGGACCAACGGAGGGTCACAGATACGCAGTATTTT. Its translation is CASSLWDQRRVTDTQYF. The rearrangement joins TRBV7-9 to TRBJ2-3, with D possibly TRBD2 on 6 matching bases. This CDR3 has 17 residues. Trimming pared 2 bases from V and 2 bases from J, leaving 17 bases between. Per germline, CDR1 SEHNR and CDR2 FQNEAQ (reference sequence).

The DNA for the CDR3 is TGTGCCAGTAGTAGTGGATCCCCTCTTATGGGCTCATCTGAAGGCTACGAGCAGTACTTC. Translated: CASSSGSPLMGSSEGYEQYF. The gene calls are TRBV19 and TRBJ2-7; D is ambiguous. Germline CDR1 LNHDA, CDR2 SQIVND (reference sequence). Trimming took 4 bases from V and 3 from J, leaving 31 bases between them. The CDR3 sequence is 20 residues long.

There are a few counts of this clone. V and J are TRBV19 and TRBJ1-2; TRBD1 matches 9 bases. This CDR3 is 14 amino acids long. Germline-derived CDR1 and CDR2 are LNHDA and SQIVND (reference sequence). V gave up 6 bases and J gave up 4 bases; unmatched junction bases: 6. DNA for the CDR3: TGTGCCAGTAGCTCTCGGGACAGGGTCTATGGCTACACCTTC. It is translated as CASSSRDRVYGYTF.

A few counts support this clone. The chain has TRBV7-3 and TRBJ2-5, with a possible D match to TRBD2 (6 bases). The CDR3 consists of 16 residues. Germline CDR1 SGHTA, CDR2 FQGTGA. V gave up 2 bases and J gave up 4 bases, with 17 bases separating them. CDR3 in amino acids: CASSLAGTGRRETQYF. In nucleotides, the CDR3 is TGTGCCAGCAGCTTAGCCGGGACTGGGAGACGAGAGACCCAGTACTTC.

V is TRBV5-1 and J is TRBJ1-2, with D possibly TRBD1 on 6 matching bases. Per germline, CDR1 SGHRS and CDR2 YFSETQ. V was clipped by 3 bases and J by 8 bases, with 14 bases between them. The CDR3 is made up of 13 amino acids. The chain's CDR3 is CASSSRPGEGYTF. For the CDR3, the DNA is TGCGCCAGCAGCTCCCGGCCAGGGGAAGGCTACACCTTC.

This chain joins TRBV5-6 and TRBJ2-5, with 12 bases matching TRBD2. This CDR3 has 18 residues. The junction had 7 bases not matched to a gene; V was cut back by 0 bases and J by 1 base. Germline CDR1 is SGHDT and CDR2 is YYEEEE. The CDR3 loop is CASSLETSGGPTQETQYF. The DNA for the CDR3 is TGTGCCAGCAGCTTGGAAACTAGCGGGGGGCCTACCCAAGAGACCCAGTACTTC.

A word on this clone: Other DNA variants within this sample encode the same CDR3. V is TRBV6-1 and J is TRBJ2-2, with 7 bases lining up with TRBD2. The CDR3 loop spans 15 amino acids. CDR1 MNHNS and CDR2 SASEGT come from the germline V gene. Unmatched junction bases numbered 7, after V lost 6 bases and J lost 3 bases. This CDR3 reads CASSQERGDTGELFF. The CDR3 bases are TGTGCCAGCAGCCAGGAACGGGGGGACACCGGGGAGCTGTTTTTT.

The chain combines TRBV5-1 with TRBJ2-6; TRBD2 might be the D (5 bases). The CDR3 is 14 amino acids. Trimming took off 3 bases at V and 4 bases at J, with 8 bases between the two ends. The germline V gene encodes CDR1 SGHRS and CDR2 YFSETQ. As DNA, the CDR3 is TGCGCCAGCAGCTATGGACTGGGGGCCAACGTCCTGACTTTC. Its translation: CASSYGLGANVLTF.

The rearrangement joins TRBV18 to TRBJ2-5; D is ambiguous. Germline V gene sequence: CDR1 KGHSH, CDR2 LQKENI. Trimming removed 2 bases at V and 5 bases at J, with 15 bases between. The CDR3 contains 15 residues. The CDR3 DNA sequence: TGTGCCAGCTCACCAGACTTTAGAAGGTTGGAGACCCAGTACTTC. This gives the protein CASSPDFRRLETQYF.

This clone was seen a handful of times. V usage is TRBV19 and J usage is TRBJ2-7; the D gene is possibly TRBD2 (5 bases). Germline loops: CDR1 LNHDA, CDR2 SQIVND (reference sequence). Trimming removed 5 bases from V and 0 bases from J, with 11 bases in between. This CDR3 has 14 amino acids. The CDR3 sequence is CASSAGLSSYEQYF. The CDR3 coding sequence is TGTGCCAGTAGTGCCGGACTGTCCTCCTACGAGCAGTACTTC.

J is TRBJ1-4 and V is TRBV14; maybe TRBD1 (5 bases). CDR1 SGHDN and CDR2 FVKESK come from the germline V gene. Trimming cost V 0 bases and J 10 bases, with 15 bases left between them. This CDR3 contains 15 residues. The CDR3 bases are TGTGCCAGCAGCCAAGATCGACAGACTCATGGAAAACTGTTTTTT. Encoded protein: CASSQDRQTHGKLFF.

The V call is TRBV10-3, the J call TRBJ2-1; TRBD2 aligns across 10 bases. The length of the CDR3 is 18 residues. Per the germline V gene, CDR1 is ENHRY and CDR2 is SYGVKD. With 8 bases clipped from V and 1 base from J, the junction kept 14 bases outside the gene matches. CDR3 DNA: TGTGCCATCCGGACTAGCGGCCACACAAATGAGTCCTACAATGAGCAGTTCTTC. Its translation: CAIRTSGHTNESYNEQFF.

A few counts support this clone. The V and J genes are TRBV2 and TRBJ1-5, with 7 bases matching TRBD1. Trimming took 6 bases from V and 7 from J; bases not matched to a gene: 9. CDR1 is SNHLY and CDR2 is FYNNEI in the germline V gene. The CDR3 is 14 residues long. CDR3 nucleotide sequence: TGTGCCAGCAGCCCTCAGGGGGGCGAGCAGCCCCAGCATTTT. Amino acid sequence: CASSPQGGEQPQHF.

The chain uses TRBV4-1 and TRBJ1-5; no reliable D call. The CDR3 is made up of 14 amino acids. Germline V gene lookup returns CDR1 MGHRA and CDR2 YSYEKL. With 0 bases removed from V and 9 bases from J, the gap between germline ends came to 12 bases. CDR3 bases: TGCGCCAGCAGCCAAGATAGAGGGATGCGGCCCCAGCATTTT. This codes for CASSQDRGMRPQHF.

The CDR3 sequence is CASSPGQGALEQFF. The CDR3 coding sequence is TGCGCCAGCAGTCCGGGACAGGGGGCCTTGGAGCAGTTCTTC. V usage is TRBV10-2 and J usage is TRBJ2-1, with TRBD1 identical over 12 bases. After removal of 5 bases from V and 10 bases from J, the junction contained 6 bases not matched to a gene. This CDR3 has 14 amino acids. Germline-derived CDR1 and CDR2 are WSHSY and SAAADI.

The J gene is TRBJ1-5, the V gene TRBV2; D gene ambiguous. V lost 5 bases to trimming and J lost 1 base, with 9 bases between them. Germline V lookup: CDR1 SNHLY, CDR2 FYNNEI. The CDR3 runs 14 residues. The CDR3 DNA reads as TGTGCCAGCAGTTTCTCTAGGAGCAATCAGCCCCAGCATTTT. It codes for CASSFSRSNQPQHF. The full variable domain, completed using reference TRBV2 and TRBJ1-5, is EPEVTQTPSHQVTQMGQEVILRCVPISNHLYFYWYRQILGQKVEFLVSFYNNEISEKSEIFDDQFSVERPDGSNFTLKIRSTKLEDSAMYFCASSFSRSNQPQHFGDGTRLSIL.

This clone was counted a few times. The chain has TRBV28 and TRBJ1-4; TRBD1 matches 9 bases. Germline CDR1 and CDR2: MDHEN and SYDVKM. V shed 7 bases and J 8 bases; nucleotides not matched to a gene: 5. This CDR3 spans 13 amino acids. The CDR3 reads CASINRGLEKLFF. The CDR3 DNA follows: TGTGCCAGCATAAACAGGGGGCTGGAAAAACTGTTTTTT.

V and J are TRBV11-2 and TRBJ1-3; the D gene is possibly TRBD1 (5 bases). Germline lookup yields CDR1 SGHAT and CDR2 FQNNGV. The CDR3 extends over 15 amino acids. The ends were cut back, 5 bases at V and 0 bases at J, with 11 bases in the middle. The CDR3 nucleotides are TGTGCCAGCAGCGAAATCGGGGGCTCTGGAAACACCATATATTTT. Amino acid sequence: CASSEIGGSGNTIYF.

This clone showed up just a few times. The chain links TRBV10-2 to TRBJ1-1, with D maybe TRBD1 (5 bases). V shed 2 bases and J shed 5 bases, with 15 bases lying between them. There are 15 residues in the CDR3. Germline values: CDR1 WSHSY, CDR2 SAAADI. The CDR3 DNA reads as TGCGCCAGCAGTGAGGTAGCGGGGGTCGGTACTGAAGCTTTCTTT. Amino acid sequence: CASSEVAGVGTEAFF.

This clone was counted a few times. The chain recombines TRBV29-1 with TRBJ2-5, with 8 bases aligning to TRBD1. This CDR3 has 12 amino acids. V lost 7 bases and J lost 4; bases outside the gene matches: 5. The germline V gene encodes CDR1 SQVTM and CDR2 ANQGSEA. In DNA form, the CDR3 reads TGCAGCGACCGGACAGGGACAGAGACCCAGTACTTC. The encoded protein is CSDRTGTETQYF.